This TCR beta chain is drawn from a study of blood T cell repertoires in COVID-19. Study-level information: Nucleic acid was either cDNA or gDNA, and it came from T cells, B-cell-depleted T cells, or PBMCs.

The CDR3 is 13 amino acids. Germline lookup yields CDR1 SGHTA and CDR2 FQGNSA. Trimming cost V 4 bases and J 4 bases, with 7 bases left between them. Original handling: By means of reference gene primer amplification, nucleated cell counts were estimated. Here immunoSEQ multiplex PCR was the method, and the copy in TCRdb shows in-frame clones only, minus some. The V and J calls and the clone size are those of that table, but D and trimming were determined from the DNA. The sample yields about 140,000 clones, around 90% seen once. Sequencing was carried out using peripheral blood. This clonotype was obtained from a man in his sixties with active or convalescent COVID-19. V usage is TRBV7-2 and J usage is TRBJ2-2; D is perhaps TRBD1 (5 bases). The CDR3 coding sequence is TGTGCCAGCAGCTCCGACAGCACCGGGGAGCTGTTTTTT. Its protein product is CASSSDSTGELFF.